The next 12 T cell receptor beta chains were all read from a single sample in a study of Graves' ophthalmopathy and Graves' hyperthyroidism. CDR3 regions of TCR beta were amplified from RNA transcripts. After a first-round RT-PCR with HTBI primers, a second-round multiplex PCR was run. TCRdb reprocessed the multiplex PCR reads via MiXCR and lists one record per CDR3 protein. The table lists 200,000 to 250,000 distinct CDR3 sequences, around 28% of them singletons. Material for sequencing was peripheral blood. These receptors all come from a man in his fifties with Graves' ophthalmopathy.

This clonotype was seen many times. CDR3 sequence (DNA): TGCAGCGTTGAATTCAGGGCCACAGCGCCTGAAGCTTTCTTT. Translated, it gives CSVEFRATAPEAFF. The gene calls are TRBV29-1 and TRBJ1-1; weak D call: TRBD1 (5 bases). The CDR3 length is 14 residues. Germline values: CDR1 SQVTM, CDR2 ANQGSEA. V lost 2 bases to trimming and J lost 6 bases, with 16 bases between them. The full variable domain, with the rest looked up from reference TRBV29-1 and TRBJ1-1, is SAVISQKPSRDICQRGTSLTIQCQVDSQVTMMFWYRQQPGQSLTLIATANQGSEATYESGFVIDKFPISRPNLTFSTLTVSNMSPEDSSIYLCSVEFRATAPEAFFGQGTRLTVV.

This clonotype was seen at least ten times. The CDR3 is CAWTRTGINYGYTF. CDR3 nucleotides: TGTGCCTGGACCCGGACAGGGATAAACTATGGCTACACCTTC. The chain is built from TRBV30 and TRBJ1-2; 8 bases are shared with TRBD1. V lost 4 bases and J lost 2; bases outside the gene matches: 6. In germline, CDR1 is GTSNPN, CDR2 SVGIG (reference sequence). The length of the CDR3 is 14 residues.

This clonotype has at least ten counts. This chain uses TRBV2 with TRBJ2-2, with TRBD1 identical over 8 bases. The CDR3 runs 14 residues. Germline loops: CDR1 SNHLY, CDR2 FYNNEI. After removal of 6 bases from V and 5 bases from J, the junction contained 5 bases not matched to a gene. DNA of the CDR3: TGTGCCAGCAGGGCGGGACAGGTTACCGGGGAGCTGTTTTTT. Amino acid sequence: CASRAGQVTGELFF.

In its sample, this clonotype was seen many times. The CDR3 here is CASSLMGAGPYEQYF. The CDR3 DNA reads TGTGCCAGCAGTCTAATGGGGGCGGGCCCTTACGAGCAGTACTTC. The chain links TRBV27 to TRBJ2-7, with TRBD1 as a possible D gene (6 bases). This CDR3 comprises 15 residues. The germline CDR1 and CDR2 sequences are MNHEY and SMNVEV (reference sequence). V gave up 5 bases and J gave up 4 bases, with 18 bases separating them.

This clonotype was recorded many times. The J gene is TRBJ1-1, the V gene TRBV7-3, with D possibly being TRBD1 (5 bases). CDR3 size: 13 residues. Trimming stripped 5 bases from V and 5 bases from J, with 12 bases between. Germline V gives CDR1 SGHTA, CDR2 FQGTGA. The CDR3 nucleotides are TGTGCCAGCAGCGTCGACAGTGATACTGAAGCTTTCTTT. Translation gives CASSVDSDTEAFF.

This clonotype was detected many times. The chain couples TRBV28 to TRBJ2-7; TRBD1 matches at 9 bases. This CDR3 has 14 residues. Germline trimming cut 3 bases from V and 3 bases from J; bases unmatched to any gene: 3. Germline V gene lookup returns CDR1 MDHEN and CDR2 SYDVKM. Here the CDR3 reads CASSLLGQGYEQYF. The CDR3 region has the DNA TGTGCCAGCAGTTTGTTGGGACAGGGCTACGAGCAGTACTTC. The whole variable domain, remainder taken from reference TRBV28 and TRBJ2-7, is DVKVTQSSRYLVKRTGEKVFLECVQDMDHENMFWYRQDPGLGLRLIYFSYDVKMKEKGDIPEGYSVSREKKERFSLILESASTNQTSMYLCASSLLGQGYEQYFGPGTRLTVT.

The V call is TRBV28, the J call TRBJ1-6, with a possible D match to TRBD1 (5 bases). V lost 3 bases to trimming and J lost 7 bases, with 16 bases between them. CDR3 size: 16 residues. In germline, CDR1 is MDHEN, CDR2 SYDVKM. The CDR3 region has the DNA TGTGCCAGCAGTTTCCCCTCGGGGCCTTGGAATTCACCCCTCCACTTT. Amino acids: CASSFPSGPWNSPLHF.

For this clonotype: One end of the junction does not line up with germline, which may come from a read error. CDR3 residues: CAGSHQKLGEQYF. DNA for the CDR3: TGTGCCGGCAGCCACCAGAAATTAGGGGAGCAGTACTTC. The chain is built from TRBV14 and TRBJ2-7; D gene ambiguous. CDR3 length equals 13 residues. Germline CDR1 reads SGHDN; CDR2 reads FVKESK.

This chain's CDR3 is CASRIQGASTEAFF. CDR3 sequence (DNA): TGTGCCAGCAGGATACAGGGGGCAAGTACTGAAGCTTTCTTT. J is TRBJ1-1 and V is TRBV2; TRBD1 aligns across 9 bases. Germline values: CDR1 SNHLY, CDR2 FYNNEI. The V segment lost 6 bases and the J segment 5 bases; nucleotides outside the gene matches: 7. CDR3 size: 14 residues.

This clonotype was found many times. CDR3 sequence (DNA): TGTGCCAGCAGTGTCACCGGGACAGCCCGTCACGAGCAGTACTTC. Residues: CASSVTGTARHEQYF. The chain recombines TRBV6-1 with TRBJ2-7, with 7 positions matching TRBD1. Trimming removed 4 bases from V and 5 bases from J; junction bases left unmatched: 11. Germline CDR1 is MNHNS and CDR2 is SASEGT. The length of the CDR3 is 15 residues.

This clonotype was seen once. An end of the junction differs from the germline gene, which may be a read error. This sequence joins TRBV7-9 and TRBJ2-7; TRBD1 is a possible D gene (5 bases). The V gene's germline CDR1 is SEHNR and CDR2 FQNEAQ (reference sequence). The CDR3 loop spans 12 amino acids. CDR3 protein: CASSLNLQVQHF. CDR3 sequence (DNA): TGTGCCAGCAGCTTAAATCTACAGGTCCAGCACTTC. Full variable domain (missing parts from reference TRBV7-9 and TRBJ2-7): DTGVSQNPRHKITKRGQNVTFRCDPISEHNRLYWYRQTLGQGPEFLTYFQNEAQLEKSRLLSDRFSAERPKGSFSTLEIQRTEQGDSAMYLCASSLNLQVQHFGPGTRLTVT.

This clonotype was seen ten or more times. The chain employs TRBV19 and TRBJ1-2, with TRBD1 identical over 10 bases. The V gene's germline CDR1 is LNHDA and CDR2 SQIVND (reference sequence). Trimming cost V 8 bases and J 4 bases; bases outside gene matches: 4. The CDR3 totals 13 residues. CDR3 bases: TGTGCCAGTTCCGGGGACAGGGGCTATGGCTACACCTTC. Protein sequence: CASSGDRGYGYTF.